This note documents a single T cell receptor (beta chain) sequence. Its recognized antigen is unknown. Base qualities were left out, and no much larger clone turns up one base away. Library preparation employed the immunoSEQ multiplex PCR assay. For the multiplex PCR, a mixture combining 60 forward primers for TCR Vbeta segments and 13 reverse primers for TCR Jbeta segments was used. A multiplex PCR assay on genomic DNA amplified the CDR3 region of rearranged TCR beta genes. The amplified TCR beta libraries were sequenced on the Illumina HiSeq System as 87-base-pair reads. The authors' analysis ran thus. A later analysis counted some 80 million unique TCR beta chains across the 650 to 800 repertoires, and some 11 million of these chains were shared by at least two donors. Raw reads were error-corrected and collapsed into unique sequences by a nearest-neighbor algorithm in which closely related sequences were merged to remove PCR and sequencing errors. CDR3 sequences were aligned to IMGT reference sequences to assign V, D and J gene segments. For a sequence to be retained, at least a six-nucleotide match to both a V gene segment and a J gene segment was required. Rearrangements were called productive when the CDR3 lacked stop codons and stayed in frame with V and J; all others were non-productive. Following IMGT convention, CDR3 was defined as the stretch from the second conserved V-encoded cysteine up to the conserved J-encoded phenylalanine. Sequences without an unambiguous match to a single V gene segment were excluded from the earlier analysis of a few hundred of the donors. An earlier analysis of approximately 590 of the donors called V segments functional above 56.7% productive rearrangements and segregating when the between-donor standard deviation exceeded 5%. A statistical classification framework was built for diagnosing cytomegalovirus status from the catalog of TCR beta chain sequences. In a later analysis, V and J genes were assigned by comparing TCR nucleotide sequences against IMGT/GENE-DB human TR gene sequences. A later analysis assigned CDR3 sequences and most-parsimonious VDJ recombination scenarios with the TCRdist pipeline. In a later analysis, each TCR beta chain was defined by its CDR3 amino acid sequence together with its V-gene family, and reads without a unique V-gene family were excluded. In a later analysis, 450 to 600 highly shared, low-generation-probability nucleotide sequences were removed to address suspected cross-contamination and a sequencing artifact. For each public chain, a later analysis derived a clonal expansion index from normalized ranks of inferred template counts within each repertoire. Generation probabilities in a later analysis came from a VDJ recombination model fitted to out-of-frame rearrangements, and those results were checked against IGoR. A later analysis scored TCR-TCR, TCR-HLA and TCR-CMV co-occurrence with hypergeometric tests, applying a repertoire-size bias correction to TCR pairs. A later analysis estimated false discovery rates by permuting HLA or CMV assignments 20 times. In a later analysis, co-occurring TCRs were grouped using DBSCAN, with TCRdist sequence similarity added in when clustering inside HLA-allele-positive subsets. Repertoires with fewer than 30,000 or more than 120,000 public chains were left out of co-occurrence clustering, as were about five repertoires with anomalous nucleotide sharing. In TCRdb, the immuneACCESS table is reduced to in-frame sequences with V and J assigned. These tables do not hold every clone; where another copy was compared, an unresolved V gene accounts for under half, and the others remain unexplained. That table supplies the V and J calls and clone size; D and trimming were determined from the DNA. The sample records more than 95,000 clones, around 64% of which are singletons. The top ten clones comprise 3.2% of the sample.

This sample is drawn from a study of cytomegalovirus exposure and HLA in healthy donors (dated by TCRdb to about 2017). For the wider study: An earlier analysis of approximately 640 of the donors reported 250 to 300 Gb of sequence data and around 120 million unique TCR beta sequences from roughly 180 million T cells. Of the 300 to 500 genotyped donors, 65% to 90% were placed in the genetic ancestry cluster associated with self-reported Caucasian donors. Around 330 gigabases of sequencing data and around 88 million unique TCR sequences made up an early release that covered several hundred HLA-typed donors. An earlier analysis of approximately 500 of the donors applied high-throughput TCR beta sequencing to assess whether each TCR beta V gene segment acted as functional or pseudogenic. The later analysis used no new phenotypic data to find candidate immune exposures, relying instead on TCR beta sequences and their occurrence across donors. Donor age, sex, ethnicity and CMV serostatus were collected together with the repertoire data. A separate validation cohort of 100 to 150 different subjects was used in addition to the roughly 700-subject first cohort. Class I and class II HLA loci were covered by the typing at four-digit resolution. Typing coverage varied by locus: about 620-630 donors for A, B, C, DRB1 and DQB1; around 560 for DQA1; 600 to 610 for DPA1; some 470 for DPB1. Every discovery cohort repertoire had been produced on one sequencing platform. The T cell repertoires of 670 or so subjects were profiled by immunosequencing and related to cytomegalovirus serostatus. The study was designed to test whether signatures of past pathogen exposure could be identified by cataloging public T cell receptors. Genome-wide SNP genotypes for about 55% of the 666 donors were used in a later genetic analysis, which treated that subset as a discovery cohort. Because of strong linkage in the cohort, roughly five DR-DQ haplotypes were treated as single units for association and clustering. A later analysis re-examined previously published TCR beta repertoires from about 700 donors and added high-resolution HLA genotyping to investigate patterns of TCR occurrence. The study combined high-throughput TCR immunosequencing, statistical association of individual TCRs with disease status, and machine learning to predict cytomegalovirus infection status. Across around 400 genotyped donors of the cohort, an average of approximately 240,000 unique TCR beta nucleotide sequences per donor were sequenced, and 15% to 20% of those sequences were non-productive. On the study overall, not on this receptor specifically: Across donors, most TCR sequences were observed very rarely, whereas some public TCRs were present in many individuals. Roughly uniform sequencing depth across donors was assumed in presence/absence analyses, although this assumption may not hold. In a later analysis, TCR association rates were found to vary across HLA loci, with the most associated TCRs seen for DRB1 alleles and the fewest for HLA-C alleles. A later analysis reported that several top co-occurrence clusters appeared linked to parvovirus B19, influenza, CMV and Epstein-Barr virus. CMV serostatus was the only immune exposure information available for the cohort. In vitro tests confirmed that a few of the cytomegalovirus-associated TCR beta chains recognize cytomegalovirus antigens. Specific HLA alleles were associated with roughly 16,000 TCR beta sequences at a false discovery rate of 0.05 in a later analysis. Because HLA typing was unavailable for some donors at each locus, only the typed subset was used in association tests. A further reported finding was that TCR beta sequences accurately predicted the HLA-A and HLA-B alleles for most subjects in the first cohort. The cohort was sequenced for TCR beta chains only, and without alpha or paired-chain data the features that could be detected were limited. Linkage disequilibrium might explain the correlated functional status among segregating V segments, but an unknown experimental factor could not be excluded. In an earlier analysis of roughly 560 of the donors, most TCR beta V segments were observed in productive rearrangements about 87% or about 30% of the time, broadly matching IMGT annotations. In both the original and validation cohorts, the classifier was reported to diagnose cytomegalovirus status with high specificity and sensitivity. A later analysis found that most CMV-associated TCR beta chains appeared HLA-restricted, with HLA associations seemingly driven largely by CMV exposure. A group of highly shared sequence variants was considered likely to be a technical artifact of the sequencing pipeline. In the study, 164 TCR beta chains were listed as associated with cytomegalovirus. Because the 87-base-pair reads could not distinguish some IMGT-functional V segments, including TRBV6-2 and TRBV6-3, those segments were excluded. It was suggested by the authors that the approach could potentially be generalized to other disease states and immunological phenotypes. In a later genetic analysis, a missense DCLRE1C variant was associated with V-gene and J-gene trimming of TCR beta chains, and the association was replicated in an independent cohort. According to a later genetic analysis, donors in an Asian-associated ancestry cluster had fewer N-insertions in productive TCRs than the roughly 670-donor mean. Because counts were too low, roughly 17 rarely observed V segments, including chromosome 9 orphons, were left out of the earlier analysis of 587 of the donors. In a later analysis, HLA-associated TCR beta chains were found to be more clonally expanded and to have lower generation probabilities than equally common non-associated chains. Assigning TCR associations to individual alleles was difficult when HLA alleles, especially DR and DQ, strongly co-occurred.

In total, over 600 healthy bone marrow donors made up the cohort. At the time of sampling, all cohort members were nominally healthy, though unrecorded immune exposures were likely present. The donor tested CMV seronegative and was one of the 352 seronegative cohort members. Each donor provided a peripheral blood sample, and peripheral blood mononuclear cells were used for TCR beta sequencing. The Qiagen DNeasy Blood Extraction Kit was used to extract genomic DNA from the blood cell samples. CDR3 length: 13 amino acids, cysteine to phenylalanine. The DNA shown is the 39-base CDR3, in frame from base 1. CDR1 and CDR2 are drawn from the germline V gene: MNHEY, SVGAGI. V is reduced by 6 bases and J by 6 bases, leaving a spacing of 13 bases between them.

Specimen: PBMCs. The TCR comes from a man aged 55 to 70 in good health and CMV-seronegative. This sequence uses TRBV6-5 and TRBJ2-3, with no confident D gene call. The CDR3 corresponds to CASSPSELDTQYF. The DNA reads TGTGCCAGCAGCCCGTCCGAGCTTGATACGCAGTATTTT.